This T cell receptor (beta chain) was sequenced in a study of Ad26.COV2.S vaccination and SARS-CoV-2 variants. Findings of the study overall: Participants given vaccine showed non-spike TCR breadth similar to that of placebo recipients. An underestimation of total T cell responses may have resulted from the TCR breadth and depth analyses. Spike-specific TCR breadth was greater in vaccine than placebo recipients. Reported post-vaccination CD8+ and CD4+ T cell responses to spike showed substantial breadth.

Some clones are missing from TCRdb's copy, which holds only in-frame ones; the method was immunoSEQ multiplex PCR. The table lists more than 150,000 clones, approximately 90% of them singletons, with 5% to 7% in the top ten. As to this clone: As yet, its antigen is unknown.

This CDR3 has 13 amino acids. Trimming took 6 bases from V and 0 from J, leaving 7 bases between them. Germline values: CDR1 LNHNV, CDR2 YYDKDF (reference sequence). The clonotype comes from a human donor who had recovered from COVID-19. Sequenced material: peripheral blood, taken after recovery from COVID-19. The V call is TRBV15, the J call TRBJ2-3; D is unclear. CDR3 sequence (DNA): TGTGCCACCAGATGGCAGAGCACAGATACGCAGTATTTT. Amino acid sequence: CATRWQSTDTQYF.